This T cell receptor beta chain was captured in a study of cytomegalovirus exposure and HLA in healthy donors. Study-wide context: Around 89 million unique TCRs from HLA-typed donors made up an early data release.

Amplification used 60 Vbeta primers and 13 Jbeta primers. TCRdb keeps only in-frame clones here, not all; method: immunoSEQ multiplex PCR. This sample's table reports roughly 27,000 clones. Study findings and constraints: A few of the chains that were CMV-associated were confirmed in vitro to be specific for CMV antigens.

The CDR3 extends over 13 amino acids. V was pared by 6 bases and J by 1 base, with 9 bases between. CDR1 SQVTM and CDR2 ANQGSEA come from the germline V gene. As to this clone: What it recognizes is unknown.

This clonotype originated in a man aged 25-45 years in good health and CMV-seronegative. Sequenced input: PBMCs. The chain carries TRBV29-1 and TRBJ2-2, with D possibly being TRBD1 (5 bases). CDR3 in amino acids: CSVDGQNTGELFF. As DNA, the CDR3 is TGCAGCGTGGACGGACAGAACACCGGGGAGCTGTTTTTT.